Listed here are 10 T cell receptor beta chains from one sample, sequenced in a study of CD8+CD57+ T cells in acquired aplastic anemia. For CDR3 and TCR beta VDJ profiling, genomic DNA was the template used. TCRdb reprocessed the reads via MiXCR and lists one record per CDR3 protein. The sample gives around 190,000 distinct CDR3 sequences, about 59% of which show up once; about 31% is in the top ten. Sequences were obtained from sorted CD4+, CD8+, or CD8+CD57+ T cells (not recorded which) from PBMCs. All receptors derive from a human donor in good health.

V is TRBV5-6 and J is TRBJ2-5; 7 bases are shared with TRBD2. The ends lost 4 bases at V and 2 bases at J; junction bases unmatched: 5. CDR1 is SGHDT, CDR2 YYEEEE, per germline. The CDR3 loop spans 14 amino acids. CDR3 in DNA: TGTGCCAGCAGCGTTAGGGACTATCAAGAGACCCAGTACTTC. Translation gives CASSVRDYQETQYF.

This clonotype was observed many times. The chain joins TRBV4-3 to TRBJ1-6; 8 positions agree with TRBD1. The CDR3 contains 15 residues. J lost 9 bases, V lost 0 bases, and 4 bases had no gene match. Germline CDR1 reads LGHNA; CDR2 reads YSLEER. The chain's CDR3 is CASSQDSGGGSPLHF. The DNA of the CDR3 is TGCGCCAGCAGCCAAGATTCAGGGGGCGGTTCACCCCTCCACTTT.

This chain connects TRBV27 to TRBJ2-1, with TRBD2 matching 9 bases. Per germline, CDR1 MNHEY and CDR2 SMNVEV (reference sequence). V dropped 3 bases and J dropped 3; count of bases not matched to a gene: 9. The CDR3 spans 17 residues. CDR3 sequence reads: CASSFLHRLADYNEQFF. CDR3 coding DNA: TGTGCCAGCAGTTTCCTACACAGACTAGCGGACTACAATGAGCAGTTCTTC.

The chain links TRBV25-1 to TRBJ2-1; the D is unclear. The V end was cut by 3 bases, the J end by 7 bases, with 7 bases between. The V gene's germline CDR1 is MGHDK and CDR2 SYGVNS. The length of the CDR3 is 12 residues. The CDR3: CASSDLSNEQFF. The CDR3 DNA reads TGTGCCAGCAGTGACCTTAGTAATGAGCAGTTCTTC.

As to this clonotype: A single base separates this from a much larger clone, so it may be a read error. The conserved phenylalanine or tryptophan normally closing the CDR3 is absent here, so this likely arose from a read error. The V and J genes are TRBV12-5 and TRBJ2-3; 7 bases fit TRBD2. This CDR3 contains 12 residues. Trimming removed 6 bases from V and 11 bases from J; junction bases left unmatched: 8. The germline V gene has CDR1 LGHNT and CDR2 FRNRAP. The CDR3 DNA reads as TGTGCTAGTGGGCCATCTAGCGGAGAGCAGTATCTT. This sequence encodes CASGPSSGEQYL.

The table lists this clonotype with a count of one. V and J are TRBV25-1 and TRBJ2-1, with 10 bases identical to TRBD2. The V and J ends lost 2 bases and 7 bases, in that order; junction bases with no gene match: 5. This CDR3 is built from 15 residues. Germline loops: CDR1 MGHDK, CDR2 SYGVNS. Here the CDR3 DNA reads TGTGCCAGCAGTGAACATAGGACTAGCGGTAATGAGCAGTTCTTC. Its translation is CASSEHRTSGNEQFF.

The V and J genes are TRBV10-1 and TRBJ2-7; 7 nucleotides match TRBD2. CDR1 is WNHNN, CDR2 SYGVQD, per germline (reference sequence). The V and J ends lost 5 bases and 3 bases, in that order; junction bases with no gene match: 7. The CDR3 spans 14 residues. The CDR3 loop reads CASSTSGIHYEQYF. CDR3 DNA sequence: TGCGCCAGCAGTACGAGCGGGATCCACTACGAGCAGTACTTC.

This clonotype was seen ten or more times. CDR3 loop: CASSVSGGNTEAFF. CDR3 bases: TGTGCCAGCAGTGTTTCTGGGGGTAACACTGAAGCTTTCTTT. V is TRBV2 and J is TRBJ1-1, with a tentative D call TRBD1 (5 bases). Trimming stripped 4 bases from V and 2 bases from J, with 11 bases between. In germline, CDR1 is SNHLY, CDR2 FYNNEI. The CDR3 has 14 residues. The whole variable domain, filled in from reference TRBV2 and TRBJ1-1, reads EPEVTQTPSHQVTQMGQEVILRCVPISNHLYFYWYRQILGQKVEFLVSFYNNEISEKSEIFDDQFSVERPDGSNFTLKIRSTKLEDSAMYFCASSVSGGNTEAFFGQGTRLTVV.

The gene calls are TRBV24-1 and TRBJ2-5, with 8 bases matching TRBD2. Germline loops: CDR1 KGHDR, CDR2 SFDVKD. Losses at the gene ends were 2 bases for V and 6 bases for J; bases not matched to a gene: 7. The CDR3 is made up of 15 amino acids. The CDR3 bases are TGTGCCACCAGTGATTCCGGGACTAGGGGGAAGACCCAGTACTTC. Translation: CATSDSGTRGKTQYF.

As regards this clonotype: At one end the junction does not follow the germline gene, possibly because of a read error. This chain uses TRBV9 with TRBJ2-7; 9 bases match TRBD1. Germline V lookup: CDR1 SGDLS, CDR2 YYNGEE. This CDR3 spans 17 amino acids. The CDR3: CASSARGDRESYYGQYF. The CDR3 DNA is TGTGCCAGCAGTGCTAGAGGGGACAGGGAGAGCTACTACGGGCAGTACTTC.